These 5 T cell receptor beta chains share one sample of origin, sequenced in a study of cytomegalovirus exposure and HLA in healthy donors. PCR was performed using 60 Vbeta and 13 Jbeta primers. Here immunoSEQ multiplex PCR was the method, and the copy in TCRdb shows in-frame clones only, minus some. The sample has some 130,000 clones, 70% to 85% seen once. The sample taken for sequencing was PBMCs. The origin of the receptors is a woman aged 55 to 70 in good health and CMV-seropositive.

The V call is TRBV6-6, the J call TRBJ2-5, with a possible D match to TRBD1 (5 bases). The CDR3 is 15 amino acids. Trimming removed 0 bases from V and 3 bases from J, with 11 bases in between. Per germline, CDR1 MNHNY and CDR2 SVGAGI (reference sequence). The CDR3 DNA reads as TGTGCCAGCAGTTACTCTAGGGGAAAGGAAGAGACCCAGTACTTC. It yields the protein CASSYSRGKEETQYF.

The chain uses TRBV28 and TRBJ1-4, with a tentative D call TRBD1 (6 bases). CDR1 MDHEN and CDR2 SYDVKM come from the germline V gene. V was shortened by 6 bases and J by 0 bases, with 11 bases between the two germline ends. CDR3 size: 15 residues. The CDR3 sequence: CASSPGTPTNEKLFF. CDR3 nucleotide sequence: TGTGCCAGCAGCCCCGGGACACCAACTAATGAAAAACTGTTTTTT.

The chain recombines TRBV28 with TRBJ1-1; D is unresolved. The CDR3 covers 12 residues. CDR1 and CDR2 (germline): MDHEN, SYDVKM. V lost 6 bases to trimming and J lost 5 bases, with 10 bases between them. The CDR3 nucleotides are TGTGCCAGCAGCCTACAGCTAACTGAAGCTTTCTTT. Protein: CASSLQLTEAFF.

In its sample, this clone was seen a few times. The V gene is TRBV9, the J gene TRBJ1-2; no definite D call. With 4 bases removed from V and 11 bases from J, the gap between germline ends came to 3 bases. This CDR3 is built from 8 residues. Germline lookup yields CDR1 SGDLS and CDR2 YYNGEE. CDR3 nucleotides: TGTGCCAGCAGCCCATACACCTTC. This codes for CASSPYTF.

V is TRBV6-1 and J is TRBJ1-5; D not resolved. The ends were cut back, 3 bases at V and 6 bases at J, with 3 bases in the middle. This CDR3 has 11 residues. Germline CDR1 MNHNS, CDR2 SASEGT. The DNA of the CDR3 is TGTGCCAGCAGTGAGGCTCAGCCCCAGCATTTT. Translation gives CASSEAQPQHF.